This T cell receptor (beta chain) originates from a study of blood T cell repertoires in COVID-19. The wider study: PBMCs, B-cell-depleted T cells, or T cells provided the cDNA or gDNA that made up the material.

Repertoires were generated with immunoSEQ multiplex PCR, while TCRdb's copy carries only in-frame clones and drops some. This table has about 200,000 clones, about 95% appearing once. The origin of this receptor is a man aged 25-45 years with COVID-19, enrolled during active disease. Source material: peripheral blood.

CDR3 in DNA: TGTGCCAGCGCCCTGCGGGCAGGGAGGAATCAGCCCCAGCATTTT. Its translation is CASALRAGRNQPQHF. The chain joins TRBV6-4 to TRBJ1-5, with TRBD1 as a possible D gene (5 bases). Per the germline V gene, CDR1 is MRHNA and CDR2 is SNTAGT. V was pared by 8 bases and J by 4 bases, with 18 bases between. This CDR3 spans 15 amino acids.